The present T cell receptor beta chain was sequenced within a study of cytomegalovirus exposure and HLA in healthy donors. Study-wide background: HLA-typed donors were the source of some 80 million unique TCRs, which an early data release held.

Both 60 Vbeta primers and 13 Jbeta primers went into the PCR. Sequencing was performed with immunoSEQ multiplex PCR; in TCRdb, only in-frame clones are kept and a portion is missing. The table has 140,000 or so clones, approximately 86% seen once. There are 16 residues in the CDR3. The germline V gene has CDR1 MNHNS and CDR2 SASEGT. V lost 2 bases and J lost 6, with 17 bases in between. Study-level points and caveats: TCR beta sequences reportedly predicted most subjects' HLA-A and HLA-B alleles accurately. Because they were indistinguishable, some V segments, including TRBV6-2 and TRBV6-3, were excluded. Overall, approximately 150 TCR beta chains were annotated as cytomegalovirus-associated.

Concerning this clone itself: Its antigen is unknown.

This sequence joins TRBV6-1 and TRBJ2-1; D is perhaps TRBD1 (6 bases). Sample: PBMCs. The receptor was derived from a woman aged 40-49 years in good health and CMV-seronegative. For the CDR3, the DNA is TGTGCCAGCAGTGAATTCGGGCAGGGGCTGGCCAATGAGCAGTTCTTC. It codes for CASSEFGQGLANEQFF.